The 5 T cell receptor beta chains below were found in one sample sequenced in a study of OX40 agonist ivuxolimab in advanced cancers. Assay: immunoSEQ multiplex PCR; the TCRdb copy retains only in-frame clones and omits some. The sample records around 70,000 clones, more than 65% being singletons. The sample in question was CD4+ or CD8+ T cells sorted from blood, obtained in a trial of the OX40 agonist ivuxolimab. Receptors were obtained from an adult with an advanced solid tumor such as melanoma, head and neck, liver or kidney cancer.

This chain joins TRBV19 and TRBJ2-6; D unclear. The CDR3 spans 14 residues. Germline V gives CDR1 LNHDA, CDR2 SQIVND (reference sequence). With 10 bases removed from V and 2 bases from J, the gap between germline ends came to 12 bases. This chain's CDR3 is CATQMGTGANVLTF. DNA of the CDR3: TGTGCCACCCAAATGGGAACTGGGGCCAACGTCCTGACTTTC.

The CDR3 region has the DNA TGTGCCAGCAGACCGGGACAGGCGAGCTACGAGCAGTACTTC. This translates into CASRPGQASYEQYF. This sequence joins TRBV6-5 and TRBJ2-7, with TRBD1 matching over 8 bases. CDR3 length: 14 amino acids. After removal of 6 bases from V and 3 bases from J, the junction contained 7 bases not matched to a gene. CDR1 is MNHEY and CDR2 is SVGAGI in the germline V gene.

This rearrangement joins TRBV4-1 to TRBJ2-5; either TRBD1 or TRBD2 may supply D (5 bases each). Germline CDR1 is MGHRA and CDR2 is YSYEKL. The CDR3 contains 15 residues. V lost 1 base and J 0 bases, leaving 9 bases between the germline ends. CDR3 protein: CASSQAGTYQETQYF. In DNA, the CDR3 is TGCGCCAGCAGCCAAGCGGGGACGTACCAAGAGACCCAGTACTTC.

This chain connects TRBV6-6 to TRBJ1-5; D ambiguous. The CDR3 is 15 amino acids. V was clipped by 2 bases and J by 6 bases, with 14 bases between them. Per the germline V gene, CDR1 is MNHNY and CDR2 is SVGAGI (reference sequence). The CDR3 DNA is TGTGCCAGCAGTTACGCAGCGGGATCTGGTCAGCCCCAGCATTTT. Its protein product is CASSYAAGSGQPQHF.

The chain couples TRBV5-1 to TRBJ1-2; TRBD1 aligns across 8 bases. The CDR3 totals 13 residues. The junction had 9 bases not matched to a gene; V was cut back by 9 bases and J by 5 bases. CDR1 SGHRS and CDR2 YFSETQ come from the germline V gene. CDR3 nucleotide sequence: TGCGCCACCTCAGGACAGGGAGAATATGGCTACACCTTC. Its protein product is CATSGQGEYGYTF.